These T cell receptor beta chains were read from a single sample in a study of PD-L1 blockade in urothelial cancer. Profiled with immunoSEQ multiplex PCR; TCRdb holds only in-frame clones, not every one. Of tens of thousands of clones in the sample, 82% were seen once. The specimen was PBMCs, collected around atezolizumab (anti-PD-L1) treatment. These receptor sequences come from a man over 45 with urothelial cancer. CDR3s include the opening cysteine and the closing phenylalanine or tryptophan. Fields, in order: D gene, V gene, J gene, clone size, CDR3 protein, CDR3 DNA. The D gene is left open where the match is weak. Clone size is shown for a subset of rows, as once, few, many or a class of expanded clone.

D: TRBD2; V: TRBV5-6; J: TRBJ2-1; size: few; CDR3: CASSLSGTTYNEQFF; DNA: TGTGCCAGCAGCTTGAGCGGGACTACCTACAATGAGCAGTTCTTC
D: TRBD1; V: TRBV5-1; J: TRBJ1-5; size: once; CDR3: CASSLGGQGRNQPQHF; DNA: TGCGCCAGCAGCTTGGGGGGACAGGGGAGGAATCAGCCCCAGCATTTT
D: -; V: TRBV29-1; J: TRBJ1-1; size: -; CDR3: CSVWDTGQVTEAFF; DNA: TGCAGCGTTTGGGACACTGGGCAGGTCACTGAAGCTTTCTTT
D: TRBD2; V: TRBV15; J: TRBJ2-7; size: -; CDR3: CATSRDRRLASTEQYF; DNA: TGTGCCACCAGCAGAGACCGGAGACTAGCCTCCACCGAGCAGTACTTC
D: TRBD1; V: TRBV11-2; J: TRBJ2-5; size: -; CDR3: CASRYTGVETQYF; DNA: TGTGCCAGCAGATACACAGGGGTAGAGACCCAGTACTTC
D: -; V: TRBV5-1; J: TRBJ2-5; size: -; CDR3: CASSILSGAAGETQYF; DNA: TGCGCCAGCAGCATCCTGAGTGGCGCAGCAGGAGAGACCCAGTACTTC
D: TRBD1; V: TRBV28; J: TRBJ2-5; size: -; CDR3: CASSPVRQGRYF; DNA: TGTGCCAGCAGTCCCGTTAGACAGGGGAGGTACTTC
D: -; V: TRBV28; J: TRBJ1-3; size: -; CDR3: CASSSPNGGNTIYF; DNA: TGTGCCAGCAGTTCCCCAAATGGCGGAAACACCATATATTTT
D: TRBD1; V: TRBV10-2; J: TRBJ1-4; size: few; CDR3: CASTTTGGFTEKLFF; DNA: TGCGCCAGCACTACGACAGGGGGATTCACCGAAAAACTGTTTTTT
D: -; V: TRBV2; J: TRBJ1-2; size: once; CDR3: CASSHRDYGYTF; DNA: TGTGCCAGCAGCCATCGGGATTATGGCTACACCTTC
D: -; V: TRBV19; J: TRBJ1-5; size: few; CDR3: CASSTPVGGTQHF; DNA: TGTGCCAGTAGTACCCCCGTAGGAGGGACCCAGCATTTT
D: TRBD1; V: TRBV27; J: TRBJ1-5; size: -; CDR3: CASSGQGGGQPQHF; DNA: TGTGCCAGCAGTGGACAGGGTGGGGGTCAGCCCCAGCATTTT
D: TRBD2; V: TRBV7-9; J: TRBJ2-5; size: -; CDR3: CASSPRLGTSRETQYF; DNA: TGTGCCAGCAGCCCCCGACTCGGGACTAGTCGAGAGACCCAGTACTTC
D: -; V: TRBV18; J: TRBJ1-2; size: -; CDR3: CASSPAREAYGYTF; DNA: TGTGCCAGCTCACCGGCCAGGGAGGCCTATGGCTACACCTTC
D: -; V: TRBV14; J: TRBJ1-3; size: few; CDR3: CASSQDGLSGNTIYF; DNA: TGTGCCAGCAGCCAAGACGGACTCTCTGGAAACACCATATATTTT
D: -; V: TRBV7-2; J: TRBJ2-3; size: -; CDR3: CASSSYTDTQYF; DNA: TGTGCCAGCAGCTCTTACACAGATACGCAGTATTTT
D: -; V: TRBV29-1; J: TRBJ2-7; size: -; CDR3: CSARGRGDGEQYF; DNA: TGCAGCGCCCGGGGGAGAGGGGATGGGGAGCAGTACTTC
D: -; V: TRBV2; J: TRBJ2-5; size: -; CDR3: CASQMGPGETQYF; DNA: TGTGCCAGCCAAATGGGCCCTGGTGAGACCCAGTACTTC
D: TRBD1; V: TRBV7-9; J: TRBJ2-7; size: few; CDR3: CASSLPPGQGGEQYF; DNA: TGTGCCAGCAGCTTACCTCCGGGACAGGGGGGAGAGCAGTACTTC
D: TRBD2; V: TRBV4-1; J: TRBJ2-7; size: once; CDR3: CASRGLAGSNSYEQYF; DNA: TGCGCCAGCAGGGGACTAGCGGGATCAAACTCCTACGAGCAGTACTTC
D: TRBD1; V: TRBV2; J: TRBJ1-5; size: -; CDR3: CASRRTGGSDGNQPQHF; DNA: TGTGCCAGCAGGAGGACAGGAGGGTCCGACGGCAATCAGCCCCAGCATTTT
D: -; V: TRBV28; J: TRBJ1-1; size: -; CDR3: CASSWRLNTEAFF; DNA: TGTGCCAGCAGTTGGAGGCTGAACACTGAAGCTTTCTTT
D: -; V: TRBV28; J: TRBJ1-5; size: -; CDR3: CASSFFPRGGGFIKSQPQHF; DNA: TGTGCCAGCAGTTTTTTCCCCCGGGGGGGCGGGTTTATAAAAAGTCAGCCCCAGCATTTT
D: TRBD1; V: TRBV7-2; J: TRBJ2-3; size: -; CDR3: CASSPPDRDRGADTQYF; DNA: TGTGCCAGCAGCCCACCTGACCGGGACAGGGGTGCAGATACGCAGTATTTT
D: TRBD1; V: TRBV18; J: TRBJ1-2; size: -; CDR3: CASGAGQTYGYTF; DNA: TGTGCCAGCGGGGCGGGACAGACTTATGGCTACACCTTC
D: TRBD2; V: TRBV11-2; J: TRBJ2-1; size: -; CDR3: CASSPSWWEGSYNEQFF; DNA: TGTGCCAGCAGCCCTAGCTGGTGGGAGGGGTCCTACAATGAGCAGTTCTTC
D: TRBD2; V: TRBV11-3; J: TRBJ2-1; size: -; CDR3: CASSEGLAKNEQFF; DNA: TGTGCCAGCAGCGAGGGACTAGCGAAGAATGAGCAGTTCTTC
D: TRBD1; V: TRBV28; J: TRBJ1-5; size: -; CDR3: CASRTGQGSPQPQHF; DNA: TGTGCCAGCAGAACGGGACAGGGGTCCCCCCAGCCCCAGCATTTT
D: -; V: TRBV28; J: TRBJ1-2; size: once; CDR3: CASSSLGAPGYTF; DNA: TGTGCCAGCAGTTCTTTGGGGGCGCCTGGCTACACCTTC
D: TRBD1; V: TRBV27; J: TRBJ1-6; size: -; CDR3: CASSLSTGGWSPLHF; DNA: TGTGCCAGCAGTTTATCGACAGGGGGTTGGTCACCCCTCCACTTT
D: -; V: TRBV6-1; J: TRBJ1-5; size: -; CDR3: CASEDQPQHF; DNA: TGTGCCTCGGAGGATCAGCCCCAGCATTTT
D: TRBD2; V: TRBV7-2; J: TRBJ2-3; size: once; CDR3: CASSLARLAGDTQYF; DNA: TGTGCCAGCAGCTTAGCCAGGCTAGCGGGAGATACGCAGTATTTT
D: TRBD1; V: TRBV27; J: TRBJ1-1; size: -; CDR3: CASSAKQGLGNTEAFF; DNA: TGTGCCAGCAGTGCCAAACAGGGGTTGGGGAACACTGAAGCTTTCTTT
D: -; V: TRBV15; J: TRBJ1-1; size: -; CDR3: CATSRDQGYTEAFF; DNA: TGTGCCACCAGCAGAGATCAGGGATACACTGAAGCTTTCTTT
D: TRBD2; V: TRBV30; J: TRBJ2-4; size: -; CDR3: CAWSSTSLNIQYF; DNA: TGTGCCTGGAGTTCGACTAGCCTGAACATTCAGTACTTC
D: -; V: TRBV5-6; J: TRBJ1-2; size: -; CDR3: CASRIMGEPLGYTF; DNA: TGTGCCAGCAGAATCATGGGCGAACCCCTCGGCTACACCTTC
D: TRBD2; V: TRBV2; J: TRBJ2-7; size: once; CDR3: CASRETSGSYEQYF; DNA: TGTGCCAGCAGGGAGACTAGCGGGAGTTACGAGCAGTACTTC
D: -; V: TRBV28; J: TRBJ1-4; size: -; CDR3: CASSFLTGSNEKLFF; DNA: TGTGCCAGCAGTTTCCTTACAGGTTCTAATGAAAAACTGTTTTTT
D: TRBD1; V: TRBV2; J: TRBJ2-6; size: -; CDR3: CASRRTGGSGANVLTF; DNA: TGTGCCAGCAGGAGGACAGGGGGCTCTGGGGCCAACGTCCTGACTTTC
D: -; V: TRBV27; J: TRBJ1-2; size: -; CDR3: CASSFFGAGPYGYTF; DNA: TGTGCCAGCAGTTTTTTTGGTGCAGGGCCCTATGGCTACACCTTC
D: -; V: TRBV28; J: TRBJ2-4; size: -; CDR3: CASTLTPRGIENIQYF; DNA: TGTGCCAGCACTCTTACCCCGCGAGGGATTGAAAACATTCAGTACTTC
D: TRBD1; V: TRBV5-1; J: TRBJ2-1; size: -; CDR3: CASSLAGTGTYNEQFF; DNA: TGCGCCAGCAGCTTGGCCGGGACAGGTACCTACAATGAGCAGTTCTTC